The text below deals with one T cell receptor (beta chain). No antigen is known for it. This CDR3 is 12 amino acids long. V dropped 8 bases and J dropped 5 bases, with 12 bases sitting between them. CDR1 and CDR2 (germline): MNHEY, SVGAGI. The sample originates from a study of T-cell memory formation after mild COVID-19. Study-level background: TCR clusters were mostly donor specific. Study-level results: Clones shrinking between day 15 and 85 showed a balanced CD4/CD8 split, and those that grew later tilted toward CD4+.

UMIs and sample barcodes were carried by the TCR alpha and TCR beta cDNA libraries that 5'RACE produced using constant-segment primers. TCRdb passed the 5' RACE reads through MiXCR, listing each CDR3 protein once. The data hold 45,000 to 50,000 distinct CDR3 sequences, with about 7% observed a single time. The sample was PBMCs or a T cell subset sorted from them (not recorded which). This sequence joins TRBV6-5 and TRBJ2-5, with D possibly being TRBD1 or TRBD2 (6 bases each). This clonotype was obtained from a man younger than 35 who had mild COVID-19 (a few samples of this study predate the infection). Cell type and time point are not known. CDR3 residues: CASRGTSETQYF. The CDR3 coding sequence is TGTGCCAGCCGGGGGACATCGGAGACCCAGTACTTC.